This TCR beta chain was obtained from a study of blood T cell repertoires in COVID-19. The overall study: T cells, B-cell-depleted T cells, or PBMCs provided the cDNA or gDNA that served as material.

A COVID-19 case had been met by exposed participants during the 2 weeks before study entry. Germline CDR1 MDHEN, CDR2 SYDVKM. The CDR3 extends over 14 amino acids. The V end lost 5 bases, the J end lost 3 bases, and 10 bases lay between the germline ends. As processed by the authors: Reference gene primers were amplified, and this amplification served to estimate nucleated cell counts. Sequencing used immunoSEQ multiplex PCR; TCRdb keeps in-frame clones, though not all of them. That table supplies the V and J calls and clone size; D and trimming were determined from the DNA. Found here are about 260,000 clones, 80% to 90% of them singletons; the top ten hold over 0.85%.

This sequence joins TRBV28 and TRBJ1-4; D might be TRBD1 (5 bases). This clonotype was obtained from a man aged 45 to 65 who had been exposed to COVID-19. Material: PBMCs or T cells enriched from blood (not recorded which). CDR3 nucleotide sequence: TGTGCCAGCAGTGTGACAGCAGCTAATGAAAAACTGTTTTTT. Encoded protein: CASSVTAANEKLFF.